Presented here are 24 T cell receptor beta chains from one specimen sequenced in a study of shared clonotypes between healthy human individuals. Assay used: immunoSEQ multiplex PCR; TCRdb lists only in-frame clones, some missing. This repertoire shows some 900,000 clones, 76% found once; its top ten account for about 1.5%. Input material: memory CD4+ T cells sorted from blood. Sample subset: CD45RA-negative fraction. Receptors were obtained from a man aged 18 to 35 in good health.

This rearrangement joins TRBV2 to TRBJ1-5, with D unclear. V was pared by 4 bases and J by 0 bases, with 10 bases between. CDR3 length: 15 amino acids. CDR1 SNHLY and CDR2 FYNNEI come from the germline V gene. Written as DNA, the CDR3 is TGTGCCAGCAGTGGGGTCTTCAATAGCAATCAGCCCCAGCATTTT. Amino acid sequence: CASSGVFNSNQPQHF.

Comment on this clone: The sample contains more than one DNA sequence encoding this CDR3. The chain links TRBV29-1 to TRBJ2-7; TRBD2 matches 14 bases. The V gene's germline CDR1 is SQVTM and CDR2 ANQGSEA. CDR3 length: 13 amino acids. The V gene end was trimmed by 6 bases and the J gene end by 4 bases; junction bases not matched to a gene: 2. In DNA form, the CDR3 reads TGCAGCGTCGGGACTAGCGGGAGTTACGAGCAGTACTTC. Protein sequence: CSVGTSGSYEQYF.

V gene TRBV30 combines with J gene TRBJ1-2; the D gene is possibly TRBD1 (5 bases). The CDR3 length is 13 residues. V lost 0 bases to trimming and J lost 6 bases, with 11 bases between them. CDR1 is GTSNPN, CDR2 SVGIG, per germline (reference sequence). The CDR3 reads CAWSVGSGNGYTF. Written as DNA, the CDR3 is TGTGCCTGGAGTGTAGGGTCAGGGAATGGCTACACCTTC.

The chain combines TRBV9 with TRBJ2-5; tentatively, D is TRBD1 (5 bases). Trimming removed 0 bases at V and 5 bases at J, with 14 bases between. The CDR3 consists of 15 residues. Germline loops: CDR1 SGDLS, CDR2 YYNGEE. CDR3 bases: TGTGCCAGCAGCGTAGGACTCCAGGGTCTGGAGACCCAGTACTTC. Encoded protein: CASSVGLQGLETQYF.

This clone was recorded at least ten times. The gene calls are TRBV19 and TRBJ1-1; D is uncertain. V lost 7 bases and J lost 7, with 19 bases in between. The CDR3 runs 14 residues. The germline CDR1 and CDR2 sequences are LNHDA and SQIVND (reference sequence). CDR3 sequence (DNA): TGTGCCAGTAAGGAGGGAGGTTTGGGTTTTGAAGCTTTCTTT. Amino acid sequence: CASKEGGLGFEAFF. Full variable domain (outside the CDR3, taken from reference TRBV19 and TRBJ1-1): DGGITQSPKYLFRKEGQNVTLSCEQNLNHDAMYWYRQDPGQGLRLIYYSQIVNDFQKGDIAEGYSVSREKKESFPLTVTSAQKNPTAFYLCASKEGGLGFEAFFGQGTRLTVV.

V gene TRBV30 combines with J gene TRBJ1-6, with 9 positions matching TRBD1. This CDR3 region has 13 residues. V gave up 7 bases and J gave up 7 bases; unmatched junction bases: 5. Germline V gives CDR1 GTSNPN, CDR2 SVGIG (reference sequence). CDR3 protein: CASAGTGNSPLHF. As DNA, the CDR3 is TGTGCCTCTGCCGGGACAGGGAATTCACCCCTCCACTTT.

Concerning this clone itself: The same CDR3 arises from other DNA sequences in this sample as well. The chain recombines TRBV11-3 with TRBJ2-2; either TRBD1 or TRBD2 may fit D (5 bases each). V dropped 0 bases and J dropped 6 bases, with 5 bases sitting between them. Germline CDR1 reads SGHNT; CDR2 reads YENEEA. CDR3 size: 13 residues. The CDR3 protein is CASSLEGAGELFF. The CDR3, as DNA: TGTGCCAGCAGCTTAGAGGGGGCCGGGGAGCTGTTTTTT. Full variable domain (remainder filled in from reference TRBV11-3 and TRBJ2-2): EAGVVQSPRYKIIEKKQPVAFWCNPISGHNTLYWYLQNLGQGPELLIRYENEEAVDDSQLPKDRFSAERLKGVDSTLKIQPAELGDSAVYLCASSLEGAGELFFGEGSRLTVL.

Concerning this clone: This probably arose from a read error, given a far larger clone one base away. The CDR3 DNA follows: TGTGCCAGCAGCTTAGTGGACAGGATGAACACTGAAGCTTTCTTT. It translates to CASSLVDRMNTEAFF. This chain joins TRBV11-2 and TRBJ1-1, with 7 nucleotides matching TRBD1. After removal of 1 base from V and 0 bases from J, the junction contained 2 bases not matched to a gene. The CDR3 runs to 15 residues. Looked up from germline, CDR1 is SGHAT and CDR2 is FQNNGV. The full variable domain, completed using reference TRBV11-2 and TRBJ1-1, is EAGVAQSPRYKIIEKRQSVAFWCNPISGHATLYWYQQILGQGPKLLIQFQNNGVVDDSQLPKDRFSAERLKGVDSTLKIQPAKLEDSAVYLCASSLVDRMNTEAFFGQGTRLTVV.

V is TRBV9 and J is TRBJ2-3; D gene ambiguous. Germline CDR1 is SGDLS and CDR2 is YYNGEE. Trimming took 3 bases from V and 1 from J, leaving 9 bases between them. This CDR3 has 14 residues. This CDR3 is CASSGLRGTDTQYF. The CDR3 DNA reads as TGTGCCAGCAGCGGTCTTAGGGGCACAGATACGCAGTATTTT. The full variable domain, completed using reference TRBV9 and TRBJ2-3, is DSGVTQTPKHLITATGQRVTLRCSPRSGDLSVYWYQQSLDQGLQFLIQYYNGEERAKGNILERFSAQQFPDLHSELNLSSLELGDSALYFCASSGLRGTDTQYFGPGTRLTVL.

This clone was observed once. This rearrangement joins TRBV4-1 to TRBJ2-3, with 10 bases identical to TRBD2. V lost 1 base to trimming and J lost 4 bases; unmatched junction nucleotides: 11. Germline CDR1 MGHRA, CDR2 YSYEKL. The CDR3 consists of 18 residues. CDR3 residues: CASSQGLAGVGEPDTQYF. CDR3 DNA: TGCGCCAGCAGCCAAGGCCTAGCGGGGGTCGGGGAGCCAGATACGCAGTATTTT.

The rearrangement uses TRBV7-9 and TRBJ1-5; D unclear. The V and J ends lost 3 bases and 3 bases respectively, with 6 bases between them. CDR3 size: 13 residues. The V gene's germline CDR1 is SEHNR and CDR2 FQNEAQ (reference sequence). Written as DNA, the CDR3 is TGTGCCAGCAGCTTGGGGTTCAATCAGCCCCAGCATTTT. Amino acid sequence: CASSLGFNQPQHF.

The rearrangement uses TRBV5-4 and TRBJ2-5; 8 bases match TRBD1. Germline V gene sequence: CDR1 SGHNT, CDR2 YYREEE (reference sequence). V dropped 4 bases and J dropped 1; count of bases not matched to a gene: 6. CDR3 length: 15 residues. CDR3: CASSPRTGSQETQYF. CDR3 bases: TGTGCCAGCAGCCCCAGGACAGGGTCCCAAGAGACCCAGTACTTC. The whole variable domain, filled in from reference TRBV5-4 and TRBJ2-5, reads ETGVTQSPTHLIKTRGQQVTLRCSSQSGHNTVSWYQQALGQGPQFIFQYYREEENGRGNFPPRFSGLQFPNYSSELNVNALELDDSALYLCASSPRTGSQETQYFGPGTRLLVL.

The count of this clone is one. The rearrangement links TRBV9 to TRBJ2-5; 7 bases align to TRBD1. The J segment lost 2 bases and the V segment lost 0 bases, leaving 7 bases of the junction unmatched. Germline values: CDR1 SGDLS, CDR2 YYNGEE. The CDR3 spans 16 residues. In DNA, the CDR3 is TGTGCCAGCAGCGTAGCTTCGGGACAGCAACAAGAGACCCAGTACTTC. Its protein product is CASSVASGQQQETQYF.

The V gene is TRBV28, the J gene TRBJ2-7; 9 bases fit TRBD1. Looked up from germline, CDR1 is MDHEN and CDR2 is SYDVKM. The CDR3 covers 13 residues. V lost 10 bases and J lost 2; bases outside the gene matches: 6. The CDR3 here is CATEGQGAYEQYF. The DNA of the CDR3 is TGTGCCACCGAGGGACAGGGAGCCTACGAGCAGTACTTC.

V usage is TRBV9 and J usage is TRBJ1-2, with 11 bases identical to TRBD1. Germline CDR1 is SGDLS and CDR2 is YYNGEE. The CDR3 runs to 18 residues. V shed 0 bases, J shed 4 bases, and the junction held 11 bases outside the gene matches. The CDR3 spells CASSVARTGGASSYGYTF. CDR3 in DNA: TGTGCCAGCAGCGTAGCGCGGACAGGGGGCGCCTCCAGCTATGGCTACACCTTC.

This clone was detected only once. The V and J genes are TRBV27 and TRBJ2-5; TRBD1 matches 10 bases. With 6 bases clipped from V and 4 bases from J, the junction kept 8 bases outside the gene matches. In germline, CDR1 is MNHEY, CDR2 SMNVEV (reference sequence). The CDR3 length is 15 residues. CDR3 nucleotide sequence: TGTGCCAGCAGCGGGGCCGGACAGGGGGTAGAGACCCAGTACTTC. Encoded protein: CASSGAGQGVETQYF.

The rearrangement joins TRBV7-2 to TRBJ2-5, with D perhaps matching TRBD1 (6 bases). CDR1 and CDR2 from the germline V gene are SGHTA and FQGNSA. With 6 bases removed from V and 2 bases from J, the gap between germline ends came to 10 bases. The CDR3 has 13 amino acids. The CDR3 bases are TGTGCCAGCAGACAGGGTCATCAAGAGACCCAGTACTTC. This sequence encodes CASRQGHQETQYF.

The rearrangement uses TRBV28 and TRBJ1-2; 7 bases align to TRBD1. Per germline, CDR1 MDHEN and CDR2 SYDVKM. With V trimmed by 11 bases and J by 0 bases, 3 bases remained unmatched. CDR3 length: 12 amino acids. CDR3 sequence reads: CAGGQANYGYTF. The CDR3 DNA reads TGTGCCGGTGGACAGGCTAACTATGGCTACACCTTC.

Only a few counts were recorded for this clone. The chain combines TRBV7-2 with TRBJ1-4; D is uncertain. Germline V gene data show CDR1 as SGHTA and CDR2 as FQGNSA. This CDR3 contains 15 residues. Trimming took 5 bases from V and 8 from J, leaving 18 bases between them. In DNA form, the CDR3 reads TGTGCCAGCAGCCCGCGGACGGGAACGGGGGAAAAACTGTTTTTT. It translates to CASSPRTGTGEKLFF.

The J gene is TRBJ1-3, the V gene TRBV5-1; D unresolved. The CDR3 is made up of 16 amino acids. V lost 0 bases and J 0 bases, leaving 10 bases between the germline ends. Germline assignment: CDR1 SGHRS and CDR2 YFSETQ. The CDR3 DNA reads as TGCGCCAGCAGCTTGGCCCCGGCGGGCTCTGGAAACACCATATATTTT. It is translated as CASSLAPAGSGNTIYF.

On this clone itself: Other DNA sequences in the same sample also yield this CDR3. V gene TRBV6-1 combines with J gene TRBJ1-2; no firm D call. CDR1 and CDR2 (germline): MNHNS, SASEGT. Trimming removed 1 base at V and 4 bases at J, with 7 bases between. The CDR3 length is 13 residues. CDR3 sequence reads: CASSEGSSYGYTF. CDR3 bases: TGTGCCAGCAGTGAAGGGTCGAGCTATGGCTACACCTTC.

This chain uses TRBV27 with TRBJ1-2; D is possibly TRBD1 (6 bases). This CDR3 region has 14 residues. The germline V gene has CDR1 MNHEY and CDR2 SMNVEV (reference sequence). V lost 7 bases and J lost 7, with 19 bases in between. The CDR3 DNA reads as TGTGCCAGCATGAGACCATCAGGGGTTGGTGGCTACACCTTC. Residues: CASMRPSGVGGYTF.

There are a few counts of this clone. This may arise from a read error, as a much more abundant clone is one base away. This CDR3 is also generated by other DNA sequences in the sample. The chain is built from TRBV5-1 and TRBJ1-1; D not certain. V was shortened by 3 bases and J by 2 bases, with 2 bases between the two germline ends. Germline loops: CDR1 SGHRS, CDR2 YFSETQ. CDR3 size: 11 residues. CDR3 bases: TGCGCCAGCAGCTCTAACACTGAAGCTTTCTTT. Translating gives CASSSNTEAFF.

The V gene is TRBV19, the J gene TRBJ2-5, with D perhaps TRBD2 (5 bases). The V and J ends lost 1 base and 5 bases respectively, with 14 bases between them. This CDR3 is built from 15 residues. In germline, CDR1 is LNHDA, CDR2 SQIVND (reference sequence). The CDR3 DNA reads as TGTGCCAGTAGTATAGCTGAGGGTACTGGTGAGACCCAGTACTTC. Amino acids: CASSIAEGTGETQYF.